Listed here are 10 T cell receptor beta chains from one sample, sequenced in a study of regulatory T cells in long-lasting Graves disease. Time point specified: persistent/refractory GD, antithyroid drugs over 5 years with positive TRAb. The authors made the TCR library using RNA they extracted from PBMCs. To make TCR beta libraries, researchers used iRepertoire HTBI primers and Arm-PCR of CDR3 regions. MiXCR was run by TCRdb on the multiplex PCR reads, yielding one entry per CDR3 protein. Among about 660,000 distinct CDR3 sequences listed, about 32% were seen once. The sequences come from peripheral blood mononuclear cells (PBMCs), collected when the disease was refractory, from a patient treated with antithyroid drugs. Receptors were obtained from a female donor with Graves disease.

This clonotype was seen a few times. The rearrangement links TRBV6-5 to TRBJ2-6, with unresolved D. The CDR3 is made up of 16 amino acids. Germline V gene sequence: CDR1 MNHEY, CDR2 SVGAGI. Trimming stripped 2 bases from V and 4 bases from J, with 12 bases between. CDR3 sequence reads: CASSYGVGSGANVLTF. The CDR3 region has the DNA TGTGCCAGCAGTTACGGTGTGGGATCCGGGGCCAACGTCCTGACTTTC.

This clonotype has a count of ten or more. The rearrangement joins TRBV28 to TRBJ1-2; D is unclear. CDR1 and CDR2 from the germline V gene are MDHEN and SYDVKM. V lost 3 bases to trimming and J lost 1 base, with 6 bases between them. The CDR3 length is 13 residues. The CDR3 DNA follows: TGTGCCAGCAGTTTCGGCGATAACTATGGCTACACCTTC. Its translation is CASSFGDNYGYTF.

The chain combines TRBV2 with TRBJ2-5; weak D call: TRBD2 (6 bases). Germline assignment: CDR1 SNHLY and CDR2 FYNNEI. The germline V and J ends were trimmed by 7 bases and 3 bases, with 24 bases remaining between them. The CDR3 covers 17 residues. The CDR3 loop reads CASTPWGETGGEETQYF. CDR3 DNA sequence: TGTGCCAGCACCCCCTGGGGGGAGACCGGCGGGGAAGAGACCCAGTACTTC.

This clonotype was counted at least ten times. The V and J genes are TRBV6-1 and TRBJ1-1; D might be TRBD1 (6 bases). The CDR3 has 14 residues. Per the germline V gene, CDR1 is MNHNS and CDR2 is SASEGT. Trimming pared 6 bases from V and 0 bases from J, leaving 11 bases between. For the CDR3, the DNA is TGTGCCAGCAGACCCGGACAGCTGAACACTGAAGCTTTCTTT. Protein: CASRPGQLNTEAFF.

The rearrangement joins TRBV6-2 or TRBV6-3 to TRBJ2-5; weak D call: TRBD1 (6 bases). The length of the CDR3 is 16 residues. V lost 2 bases to trimming and J lost 7 bases, with 20 bases between them. Germline assignment: CDR1 MNHEY and CDR2 SVGEGT. The CDR3 protein is CASSYGGGGGAGTQYF. CDR3 bases: TGTGCCAGCAGTTACGGAGGCGGTGGGGGCGCCGGGACCCAGTACTTC.

Notes on this clonotype: This could be a read error, since a much larger clone is one nucleotide away. The CDR3 spells CDSIPQGPQRYTF. The CDR3 nucleotides are TGTGACAGCATCCCACAGGGACCTCAGCGCTACACCTTC. The rearrangement links TRBV28 to TRBJ1-2; D is possibly TRBD1 (6 bases). Per germline, CDR1 MDHEN and CDR2 SYDVKM. The CDR3 extends over 13 amino acids.

This clonotype was seen repeatedly, ten times or more. The chain uses TRBV2 and TRBJ1-1, with D perhaps matching TRBD1 (6 bases). The CDR3 spans 15 residues. Germline V gives CDR1 SNHLY, CDR2 FYNNEI. V dropped 3 bases and J dropped 0 bases, with 11 bases sitting between them. CDR3 DNA sequence: TGTGCCAGCAGTGAGGACAGCACCATGAACACTGAAGCTTTCTTT. It specifies CASSEDSTMNTEAFF.

The gene calls are TRBV6-4 and TRBJ1-1; D perhaps matches TRBD1 (5 bases). V was clipped by 0 bases and J by 6 bases, with 8 bases between them. The germline CDR1 and CDR2 sequences are MRHNA and SNTAGT. The length of the CDR3 is 13 residues. The CDR3 sequence is CASSDSWGSEAFF. The DNA of the CDR3 is TGTGCCAGCAGTGACTCATGGGGGTCTGAAGCTTTCTTT.

This clonotype was seen repeatedly, ten times or more. This chain uses TRBV2 with TRBJ1-2; 7 bases are shared with TRBD1. Germline CDR1 and CDR2: SNHLY and FYNNEI. V trimming: 8 bases; J trimming: 4 bases; junction bases outside the gene matches: 7. The CDR3 totals 13 residues. For the CDR3, the DNA is TGTGCCAGCGGAACAGGGGCCTTCTATGGCTACACCTTC. Translated, it gives CASGTGAFYGYTF. Together with reference TRBV2 and TRBJ1-2, the CDR3 gives the full variable domain: EPEVTQTPSHQVTQMGQEVILRCVPISNHLYFYWYRQILGQKVEFLVSFYNNEISEKSEIFDDQFSVERPDGSNFTLKIRSTKLEDSAMYFCASGTGAFYGYTFGSGTRLTVV.

The V and J genes are TRBV19 and TRBJ1-1; TRBD1 matches at 10 bases. J lost 0 bases, V lost 7 bases, and 2 bases had no gene match. Germline loops: CDR1 LNHDA, CDR2 SQIVND (reference sequence). CDR3 length: 14 amino acids. The CDR3 sequence is CASMTGGMNTEAFF. Written as DNA, the CDR3 is TGTGCCAGTATGACAGGGGGCATGAACACTGAAGCTTTCTTT.